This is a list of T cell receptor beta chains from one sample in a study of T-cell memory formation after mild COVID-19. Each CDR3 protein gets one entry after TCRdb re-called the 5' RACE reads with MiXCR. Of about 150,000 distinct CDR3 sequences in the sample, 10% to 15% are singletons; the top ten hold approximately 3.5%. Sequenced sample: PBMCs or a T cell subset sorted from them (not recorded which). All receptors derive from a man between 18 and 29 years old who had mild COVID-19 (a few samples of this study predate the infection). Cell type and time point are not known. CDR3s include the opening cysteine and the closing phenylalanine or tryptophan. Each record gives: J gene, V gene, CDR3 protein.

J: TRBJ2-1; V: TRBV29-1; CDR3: CSVDSGWSSYNEQFF
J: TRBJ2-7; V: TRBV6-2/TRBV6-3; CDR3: CATWDRGYEQYF
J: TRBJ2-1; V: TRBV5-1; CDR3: CASRPSFYNEQFF
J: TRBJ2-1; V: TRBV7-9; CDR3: CANSLGGDNEQFF
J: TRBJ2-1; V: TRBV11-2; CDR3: CASSPAKGLAGGREQFF
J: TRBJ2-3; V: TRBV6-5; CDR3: CASSYSIPGSPISGTQYF
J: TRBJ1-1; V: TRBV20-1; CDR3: CSAGREVEAFF
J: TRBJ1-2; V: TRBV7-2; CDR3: CASSPQGIYGYTF
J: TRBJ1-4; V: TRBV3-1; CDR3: CASSQGGTNEKLFF
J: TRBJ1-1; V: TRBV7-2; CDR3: CASSVTGGITEAFF
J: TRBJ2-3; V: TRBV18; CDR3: CASSLAPADTDTQYF
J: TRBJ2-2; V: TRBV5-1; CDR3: CASSYSGVLTGELIF
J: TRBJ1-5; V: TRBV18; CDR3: CAREKDQPQHF
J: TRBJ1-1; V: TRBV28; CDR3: CASSLPQMNTEAFF
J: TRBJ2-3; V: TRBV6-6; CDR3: CASSYGPPGGGTDTQYF
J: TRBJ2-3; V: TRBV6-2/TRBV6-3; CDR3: CASSSDRGANTDTQYF
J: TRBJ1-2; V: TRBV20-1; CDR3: CSGRHPTTYGYTF
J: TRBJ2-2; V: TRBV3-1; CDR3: CASSRRPEGFTTGELFF
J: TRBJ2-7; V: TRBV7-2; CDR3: CASSPGGSSYEQYF
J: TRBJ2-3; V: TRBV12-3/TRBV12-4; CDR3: CASSLDLQGSTDTQYF
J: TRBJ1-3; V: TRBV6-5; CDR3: CASRVQYSGNTIYF
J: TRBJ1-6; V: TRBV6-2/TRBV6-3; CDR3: CASSYSPGQISPLHF
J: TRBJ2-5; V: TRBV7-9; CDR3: CASSLAEQGEETQYF
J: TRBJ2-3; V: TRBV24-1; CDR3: CATSDMGATQYF
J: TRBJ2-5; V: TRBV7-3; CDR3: CASSGLAKETQYF
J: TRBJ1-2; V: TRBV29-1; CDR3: CSASTTGQGYGYTF
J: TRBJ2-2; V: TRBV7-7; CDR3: CASSLASQGTGELFF
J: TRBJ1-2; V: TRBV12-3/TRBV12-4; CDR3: CASSRQDYGYTF
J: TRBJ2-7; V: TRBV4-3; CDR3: CASSQASGWSYEQYF
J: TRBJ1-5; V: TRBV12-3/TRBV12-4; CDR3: CASSQGGFQPQHF
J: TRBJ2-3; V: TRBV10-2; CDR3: CASVPGQGADTQYF
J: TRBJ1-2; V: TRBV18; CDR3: CASLPGQGARNYGYTF
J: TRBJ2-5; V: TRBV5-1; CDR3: CASSPGTPNEETQYF
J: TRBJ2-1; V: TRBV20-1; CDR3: CSASPDPQGQFF
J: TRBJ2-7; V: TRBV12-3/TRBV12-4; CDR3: CASSSGTGAYEQYF
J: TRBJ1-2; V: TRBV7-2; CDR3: CASSLVQGRSDGYTF
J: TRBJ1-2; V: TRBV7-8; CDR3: CASSSGDRASYGYTF
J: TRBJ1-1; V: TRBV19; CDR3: CASSPARSEAFF
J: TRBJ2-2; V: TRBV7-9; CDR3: CASSFPSGGTTGELFF
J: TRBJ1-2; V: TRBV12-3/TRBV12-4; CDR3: CASRSDRYHGYTF